This entry lists 13 T cell receptor beta chains sequenced from one sample in a study of T cell responses to AZD1222 COVID-19 vaccine. The table came from immunoSEQ multiplex PCR; TCRdb's copy has only in-frame clones and leaves some out. Among 96,000 or so clones listed, 80% to 90% were seen once. The sequences come from peripheral blood, collected on day 0 of AZD1222 vaccination. The receptors come from an adult in good health.

The J gene is TRBJ1-6, the V gene TRBV6-2 or TRBV6-3, with D hard to call. The germline V gene has CDR1 MNHEY and CDR2 SVGEGT. V gave up 0 bases and J gave up 0 bases, with 18 bases separating them. The CDR3 is made up of 20 amino acids. CDR3 loop: CASSYSPRRYGSSYNSPLHF. DNA of the CDR3: TGTGCCAGCAGTTACTCTCCAAGGCGCTATGGAAGCTCCTATAATTCACCCCTCCACTTT.

This clone appeared a few times. CDR3 protein: CASSFTLRGELFF. The DNA of the CDR3 is TGTGCCAGCAGTTTTACTCTCCGGGGGGAGCTGTTTTTT. The gene calls are TRBV27 and TRBJ2-2; D call uncertain. V was cut by 3 bases and J by 8 bases, with 10 bases left in between. From germline, CDR1 is MNHEY and CDR2 SMNVEV (reference sequence). The CDR3 spans 13 residues.

The chain is built from TRBV27 and TRBJ1-3; no definite D call. V lost 2 bases and J lost 2, with 10 bases in between. Germline CDR1 reads MNHEY; CDR2 reads SMNVEV (reference sequence). This CDR3 comprises 15 residues. CDR3 loop: CASSLGRAAGNTIYF. CDR3 nucleotide sequence: TGTGCCAGCAGTTTAGGGCGGGCGGCTGGAAACACCATATATTTT.

The V gene is TRBV5-1, the J gene TRBJ2-3; no reliable D call. Germline V lookup: CDR1 SGHRS, CDR2 YFSETQ. The V end lost 4 bases, the J end lost 1 base, and 10 bases lay between the germline ends. The CDR3 sequence is 14 residues long. CDR3 amino acids: CASSGDKRTDTQYF. DNA for the CDR3: TGCGCCAGCAGCGGAGACAAACGCACAGATACGCAGTATTTT.

In the case of this clone: Other DNA sequences in the sample encode the same CDR3. The V gene is TRBV28, the J gene TRBJ1-3; D ambiguous. V gave up 8 bases and J gave up 0 bases, with 11 bases separating them. The CDR3 covers 14 residues. In germline, CDR1 is MDHEN, CDR2 SYDVKM. The CDR3 here is CASGGGSSGNTIYF. In nucleotides, the CDR3 is TGTGCCAGCGGAGGAGGGAGCTCTGGAAACACCATATATTTT.

This clone was observed a single time. The chain couples TRBV7-3 to TRBJ1-6; TRBD1 might be the D (5 bases). The CDR3 totals 14 residues. CDR1 is SGHTA, CDR2 FQGTGA, per germline. V was trimmed by 2 bases and J by 7 bases, leaving 9 bases between them. Written as DNA, the CDR3 is TGTGCCAGCAGCTTATCGGGGGGGAATTCACCCCTCCACTTT. Translation gives CASSLSGGNSPLHF.

J is TRBJ1-1 and V is TRBV19, with D unclear. The CDR3 is 13 amino acids. CDR1 and CDR2 (germline): LNHDA, SQIVND (reference sequence). V dropped 2 bases and J dropped 7 bases, with 11 bases sitting between them. The CDR3: CASSINAQIEAFF. As DNA, the CDR3 is TGTGCCAGTAGTATAAACGCCCAGATTGAAGCTTTCTTT.

A single count supports this clone. The rearrangement uses TRBV19 and TRBJ1-1; D is undetermined. There are 12 residues in the CDR3. In germline, CDR1 is LNHDA, CDR2 SQIVND (reference sequence). Trimming stripped 5 bases from V and 4 bases from J, with 8 bases between. CDR3 coding DNA: TGTGCCAGTAGTCTGGGGAGCACTGAAGCTTTCTTT. It specifies CASSLGSTEAFF. The variable domain in full, completed from reference TRBV19 and TRBJ1-1, reads DGGITQSPKYLFRKEGQNVTLSCEQNLNHDAMYWYRQDPGQGLRLIYYSQIVNDFQKGDIAEGYSVSREKKESFPLTVTSAQKNPTAFYLCASSLGSTEAFFGQGTRLTVV.

The chain employs TRBV18 and TRBJ1-2, with D uncertain. CDR3 size: 15 residues. From germline, CDR1 is KGHSH and CDR2 LQKENI. Between the trimmed V and J ends, which lost 3 bases and 2 bases, there was a span of 13 bases. CDR3 nucleotide sequence: TGTGCCAGCTCACCCAACAGCACCACGAACTATGGCTACACCTTC. This sequence encodes CASSPNSTTNYGYTF.

The V gene is TRBV6-5, the J gene TRBJ2-1, with 7 bases fitting TRBD1. With 4 bases clipped from V and 4 bases from J, the junction kept 7 bases outside the gene matches. Germline-derived CDR1 and CDR2 are MNHEY and SVGAGI. This CDR3 region has 15 residues. DNA for the CDR3: TGTGCCAGCAGTTCTACCGGGACAGTGTACAATGAGCAGTTCTTC. Residues: CASSSTGTVYNEQFF.

The V and J genes are TRBV15 and TRBJ2-4; TRBD2 aligns across 8 bases. This CDR3 is built from 16 residues. Germline lookup yields CDR1 LNHNV and CDR2 YYDKDF (reference sequence). Germline trimming cut 0 bases from V and 5 bases from J; bases unmatched to any gene: 6. The CDR3 sequence is CATSRDPGGFENIQYF. The CDR3 DNA follows: TGTGCCACCAGCAGAGATCCGGGGGGGTTCGAAAACATTCAGTACTTC.

This clone occurred once. The V call is TRBV7-8, the J call TRBJ1-5; D uncertain. CDR3 size: 14 residues. Germline CDR1 is SGHVS and CDR2 is FQNEAQ. Between the trimmed V and J ends, which lost 2 bases and 0 bases, there was a span of 5 bases. Written as DNA, the CDR3 is TGTGCCAGCAGCTTAAGCTCTAGCAATCAGCCCCAGCATTTT. Amino acid sequence: CASSLSSSNQPQHF.

This rearrangement joins TRBV29-1 to TRBJ1-2; D might be TRBD1 (6 bases). V was shortened by 1 base and J by 9 bases, with 15 bases between the two germline ends. Germline V gene sequence: CDR1 SQVTM, CDR2 ANQGSEA. The CDR3 is 13 amino acids. CDR3 loop: CSVEVSVGGRYTF. The DNA for the CDR3 is TGCAGCGTTGAAGTGAGCGTCGGGGGGCGCTACACCTTC.